The present T cell receptor beta chain was sequenced within a study of shared clonotypes between healthy human individuals. With regard to this clone: Its antigen remains unidentified. This CDR3 is also generated by other DNA sequences in the sample.

Whole-study results and caveats: Naive CD4 clonotypes were shared across a handful of donors at about 5%. Some clonotypes were shared by all four sorted-subset donors, while others were not shared. The non-shared ones had lower generation probabilities than the shared ones.

Germline loops: CDR1 SGDLS, CDR2 YYNGEE. After removal of 3 bases from V and 3 bases from J, the junction contained 2 bases not matched to a gene. The CDR3 has 15 residues. CD4+ cells were split into CD45RA+ naive and CD45RA-negative memory subsets. Data came from immunoSEQ multiplex PCR; TCRdb stores just in-frame clones and leaves some out. The sample has fewer than 1.8 million clones, about 98.5% seen once; the top ten hold under 0.45%. The specimen was naive CD4+ T cells sorted from blood. The subset denotes: CD45RA+ positively selected. This TCR derives from a man younger than 45 in good health. V gene TRBV9 combines with J gene TRBJ2-1, with TRBD2 matching over 11 bases. CDR3 bases: TGTGCCAGCAGCGCCGGGACTAGCGGCTACAATGAGCAGTTCTTC. Translated, it gives CASSAGTSGYNEQFF.